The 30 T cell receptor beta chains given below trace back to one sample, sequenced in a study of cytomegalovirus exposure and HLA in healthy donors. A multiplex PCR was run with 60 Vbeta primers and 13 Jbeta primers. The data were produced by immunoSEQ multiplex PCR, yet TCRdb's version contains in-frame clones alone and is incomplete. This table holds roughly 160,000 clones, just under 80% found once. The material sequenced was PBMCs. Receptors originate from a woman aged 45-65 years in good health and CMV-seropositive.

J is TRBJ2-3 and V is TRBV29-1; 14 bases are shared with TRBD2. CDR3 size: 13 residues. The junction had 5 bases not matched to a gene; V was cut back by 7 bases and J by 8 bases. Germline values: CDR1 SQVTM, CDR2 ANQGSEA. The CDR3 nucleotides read TGCAGCGGCAAGACTAGCGGGAGGGGTACGCAGTATTTT. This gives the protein CSGKTSGRGTQYF.

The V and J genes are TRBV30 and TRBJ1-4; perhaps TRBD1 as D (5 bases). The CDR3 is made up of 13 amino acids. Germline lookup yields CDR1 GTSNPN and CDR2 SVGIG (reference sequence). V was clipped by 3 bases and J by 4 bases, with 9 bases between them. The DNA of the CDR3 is TGTGCCTGGAGCCAGGGCGGTAATGAAAAACTGTTTTTT. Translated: CAWSQGGNEKLFF.

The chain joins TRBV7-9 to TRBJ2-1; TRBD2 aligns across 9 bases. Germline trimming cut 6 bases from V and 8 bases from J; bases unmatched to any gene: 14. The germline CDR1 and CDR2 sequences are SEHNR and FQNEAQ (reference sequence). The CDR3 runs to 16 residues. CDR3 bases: TGTGCCAGCAGGCCCGTAGGTGGCGGGGGGGCCTATGAGCAGTTCTTC. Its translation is CASRPVGGGGAYEQFF. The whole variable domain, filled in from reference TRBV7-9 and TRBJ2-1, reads DTGVSQNPRHKITKRGQNVTFRCDPISEHNRLYWYRQTLGQGPEFLTYFQNEAQLEKSRLLSDRFSAERPKGSFSTLEIQRTEQGDSAMYLCASRPVGGGGAYEQFFGPGTRLTVL.

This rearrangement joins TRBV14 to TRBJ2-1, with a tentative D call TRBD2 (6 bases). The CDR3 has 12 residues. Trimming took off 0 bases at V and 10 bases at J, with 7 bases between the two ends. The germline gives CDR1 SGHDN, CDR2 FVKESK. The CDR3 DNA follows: TGTGCCAGCAGCCAAGATCGGGGGGAGCAGTTCTTC. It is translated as CASSQDRGEQFF. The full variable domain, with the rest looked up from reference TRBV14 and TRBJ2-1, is EAGVTQFPSHSVIEKGQTVTLRCDPISGHDNLYWYRRVMGKEIKFLLHFVKESKQDESGMPNNRFLAERTGGTYSTLKVQPAELEDSGVYFCASSQDRGEQFFGPGTRLTVL.

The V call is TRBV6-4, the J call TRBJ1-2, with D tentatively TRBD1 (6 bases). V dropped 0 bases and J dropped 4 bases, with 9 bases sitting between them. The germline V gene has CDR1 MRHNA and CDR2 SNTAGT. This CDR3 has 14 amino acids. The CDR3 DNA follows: TGTGCCAGCAGTGACTCTCCCAGGGGCTATGGCTACACCTTC. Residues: CASSDSPRGYGYTF.

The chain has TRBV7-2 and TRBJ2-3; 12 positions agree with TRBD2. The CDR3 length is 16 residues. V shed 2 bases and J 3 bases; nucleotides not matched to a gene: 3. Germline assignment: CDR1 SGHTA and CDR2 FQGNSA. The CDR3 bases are TGTGCCAGCAGCTTACTAGCGGGGGGGCCGACAGATACGCAGTATTTT. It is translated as CASSLLAGGPTDTQYF.

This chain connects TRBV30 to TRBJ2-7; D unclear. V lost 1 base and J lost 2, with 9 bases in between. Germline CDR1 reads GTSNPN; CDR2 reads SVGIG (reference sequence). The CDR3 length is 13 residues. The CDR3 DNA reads TGTGCCTGGAGTGGAAGCGTAGCCTACGAGCAGTACTTC. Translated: CAWSGSVAYEQYF.

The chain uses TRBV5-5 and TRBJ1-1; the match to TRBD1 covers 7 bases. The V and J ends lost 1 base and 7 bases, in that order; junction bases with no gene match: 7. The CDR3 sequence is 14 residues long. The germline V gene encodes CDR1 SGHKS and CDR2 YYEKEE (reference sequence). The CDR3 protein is CASSLLGQGGEAFF. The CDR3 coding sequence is TGTGCCAGCAGCTTGTTGGGTCAGGGGGGTGAAGCTTTCTTT.

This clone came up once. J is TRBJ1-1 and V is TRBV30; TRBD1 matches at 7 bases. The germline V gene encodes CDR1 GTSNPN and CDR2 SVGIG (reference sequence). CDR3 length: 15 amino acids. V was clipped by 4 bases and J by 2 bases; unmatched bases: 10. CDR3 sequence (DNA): TGTGCCTGGATTCCCCTCGACAGGGTTAACACTGAAGCTTTCTTT. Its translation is CAWIPLDRVNTEAFF.

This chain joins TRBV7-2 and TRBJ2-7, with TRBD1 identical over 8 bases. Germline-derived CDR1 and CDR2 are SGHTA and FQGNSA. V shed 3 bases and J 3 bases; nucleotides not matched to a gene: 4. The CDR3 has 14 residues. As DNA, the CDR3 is TGTGCCAGCAGCTTCGACAGGGGAAACTACGAGCAGTACTTC. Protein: CASSFDRGNYEQYF.

CDR3 protein: CASSDTSKSSYNEQFF. The CDR3 region has the DNA TGTGCCAGCAGCGATACTAGCAAGAGCTCCTACAATGAGCAGTTCTTC. The chain is built from TRBV13 and TRBJ2-1, with a tentative D call TRBD2 (6 bases). CDR3 length equals 16 residues. Germline V gene data show CDR1 as PRHDT and CDR2 as FYEKMQ (reference sequence). Trimming took 5 bases from V and 0 from J, leaving 14 bases between them.

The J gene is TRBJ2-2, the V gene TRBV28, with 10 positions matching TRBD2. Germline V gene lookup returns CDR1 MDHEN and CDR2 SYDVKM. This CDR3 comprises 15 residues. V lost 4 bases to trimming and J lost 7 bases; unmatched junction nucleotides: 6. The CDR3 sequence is CASSSPLAGVGELFF. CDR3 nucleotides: TGTGCCAGCAGTTCCCCCCTAGCGGGAGTCGGGGAGCTGTTTTTT.

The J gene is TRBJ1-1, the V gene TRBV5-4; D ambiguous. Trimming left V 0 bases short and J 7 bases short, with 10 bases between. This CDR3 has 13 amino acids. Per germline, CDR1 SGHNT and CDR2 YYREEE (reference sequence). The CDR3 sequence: CASSLVHGSEAFF. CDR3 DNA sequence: TGTGCCAGCAGCTTGGTCCACGGGAGTGAAGCTTTCTTT.

CDR3 loop: CASSPPKGPTGVDYGYTF. The CDR3 DNA reads as TGTGCCAGCAGCCCTCCAAAAGGCCCAACCGGGGTAGACTATGGCTACACCTTC. The rearrangement uses TRBV7-2 and TRBJ1-2, with no clear D. Deletions cut 5 bases from V and 3 bases from J, with 25 bases between. This CDR3 comprises 18 residues. Germline-derived CDR1 and CDR2 are SGHTA and FQGNSA.

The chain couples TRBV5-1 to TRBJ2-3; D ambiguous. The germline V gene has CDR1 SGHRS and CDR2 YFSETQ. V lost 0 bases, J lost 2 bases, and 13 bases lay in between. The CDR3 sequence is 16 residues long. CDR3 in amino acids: CASSLDSPGTTDTQYF. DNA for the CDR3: TGCGCCAGCAGCTTGGACAGCCCAGGCACCACAGATACGCAGTATTTT.

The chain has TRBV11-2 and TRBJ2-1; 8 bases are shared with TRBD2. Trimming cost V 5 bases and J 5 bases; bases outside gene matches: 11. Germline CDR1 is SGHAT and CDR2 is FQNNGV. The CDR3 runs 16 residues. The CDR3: CASSRRAAGENNEQFF. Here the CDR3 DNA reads TGTGCCAGCAGCCGACGGGCAGCGGGAGAAAACAATGAGCAGTTCTTC. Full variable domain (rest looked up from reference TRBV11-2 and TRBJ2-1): EAGVAQSPRYKIIEKRQSVAFWCNPISGHATLYWYQQILGQGPKLLIQFQNNGVVDDSQLPKDRFSAERLKGVDSTLKIQPAKLEDSAVYLCASSRRAAGENNEQFFGPGTRLTVL.

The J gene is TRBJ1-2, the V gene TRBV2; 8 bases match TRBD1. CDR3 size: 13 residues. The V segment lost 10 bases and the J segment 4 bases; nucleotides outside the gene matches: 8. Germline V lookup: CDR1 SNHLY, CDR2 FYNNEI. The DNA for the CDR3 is TGTGCCACCGCTTCGACAGGGGCCTATGGCTACACCTTC. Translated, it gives CATASTGAYGYTF. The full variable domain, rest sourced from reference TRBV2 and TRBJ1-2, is EPEVTQTPSHQVTQMGQEVILRCVPISNHLYFYWYRQILGQKVEFLVSFYNNEISEKSEIFDDQFSVERPDGSNFTLKIRSTKLEDSAMYFCATASTGAYGYTFGSGTRLTVV.

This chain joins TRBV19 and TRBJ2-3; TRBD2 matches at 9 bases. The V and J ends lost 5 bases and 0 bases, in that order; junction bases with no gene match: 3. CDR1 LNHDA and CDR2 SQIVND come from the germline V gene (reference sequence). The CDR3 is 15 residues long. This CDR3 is CASSVTSGSTDTQYF. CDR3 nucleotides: TGTGCCAGTAGTGTTACTAGCGGGAGCACAGATACGCAGTATTTT. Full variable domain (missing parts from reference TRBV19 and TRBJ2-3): DGGITQSPKYLFRKEGQNVTLSCEQNLNHDAMYWYRQDPGQGLRLIYYSQIVNDFQKGDIAEGYSVSREKKESFPLTVTSAQKNPTAFYLCASSVTSGSTDTQYFGPGTRLTVL.

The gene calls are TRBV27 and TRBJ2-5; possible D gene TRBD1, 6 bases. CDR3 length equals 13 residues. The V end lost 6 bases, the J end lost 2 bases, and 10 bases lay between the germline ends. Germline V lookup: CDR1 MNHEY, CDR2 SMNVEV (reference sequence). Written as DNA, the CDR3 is TGTGCCAGCAGAATTACAGGGCAAGAGACCCAGTACTTC. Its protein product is CASRITGQETQYF.

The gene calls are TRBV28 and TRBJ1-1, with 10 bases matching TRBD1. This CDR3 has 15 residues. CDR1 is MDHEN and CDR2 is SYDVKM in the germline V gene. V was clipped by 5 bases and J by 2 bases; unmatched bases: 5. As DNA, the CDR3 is TGTGCCAGCAGTAGGACAGGGGGGGGAAACACTGAAGCTTTCTTT. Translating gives CASSRTGGGNTEAFF.

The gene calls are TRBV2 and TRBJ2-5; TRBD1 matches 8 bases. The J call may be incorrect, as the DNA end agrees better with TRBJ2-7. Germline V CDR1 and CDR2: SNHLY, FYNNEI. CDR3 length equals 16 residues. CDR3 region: CASRTGQGQTTYEQYF. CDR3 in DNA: TGTGCCAGCAGGACCGGACAGGGACAGACCACCTACGAGCAGTACTTC.

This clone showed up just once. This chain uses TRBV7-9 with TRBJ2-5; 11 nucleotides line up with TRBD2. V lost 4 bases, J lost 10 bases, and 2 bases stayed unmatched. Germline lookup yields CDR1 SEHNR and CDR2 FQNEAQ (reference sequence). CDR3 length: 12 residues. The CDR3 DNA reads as TGTGCCAGCAGCTCTAGCGGGGGGCGCCAGTACTTC. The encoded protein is CASSSSGGRQYF.

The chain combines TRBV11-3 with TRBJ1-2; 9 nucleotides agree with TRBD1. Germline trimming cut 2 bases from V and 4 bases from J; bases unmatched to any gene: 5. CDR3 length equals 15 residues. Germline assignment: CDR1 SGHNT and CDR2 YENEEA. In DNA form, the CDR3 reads TGTGCCAGCAGCTTAAACCCGGGACAGGGCTATGGCTACACCTTC. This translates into CASSLNPGQGYGYTF.

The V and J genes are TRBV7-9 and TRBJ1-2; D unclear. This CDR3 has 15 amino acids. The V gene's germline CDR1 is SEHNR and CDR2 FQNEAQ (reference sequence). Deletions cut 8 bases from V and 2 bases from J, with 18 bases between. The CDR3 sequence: CASSLSRGANYGYTF. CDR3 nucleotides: TGTGCCAGCTCTCTCTCTCGGGGTGCAAACTATGGCTACACCTTC.

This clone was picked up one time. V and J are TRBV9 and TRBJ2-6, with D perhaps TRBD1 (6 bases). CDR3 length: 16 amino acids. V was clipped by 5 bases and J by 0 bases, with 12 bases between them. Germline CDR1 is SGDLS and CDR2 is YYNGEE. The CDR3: CASRGQRASGANVLTF. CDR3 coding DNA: TGTGCCAGCAGGGGACAAAGGGCCTCTGGGGCCAACGTCCTGACTTTC. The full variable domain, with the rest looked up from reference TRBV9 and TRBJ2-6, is DSGVTQTPKHLITATGQRVTLRCSPRSGDLSVYWYQQSLDQGLQFLIQYYNGEERAKGNILERFSAQQFPDLHSELNLSSLELGDSALYFCASRGQRASGANVLTFGAGSRLTVL.

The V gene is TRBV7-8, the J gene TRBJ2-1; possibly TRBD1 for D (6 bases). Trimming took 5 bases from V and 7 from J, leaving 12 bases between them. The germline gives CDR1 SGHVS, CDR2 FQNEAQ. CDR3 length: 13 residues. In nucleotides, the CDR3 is TGTGCCAGCAGCCCGGGAAGGGGGAATGAGCAGTTCTTC. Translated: CASSPGRGNEQFF.

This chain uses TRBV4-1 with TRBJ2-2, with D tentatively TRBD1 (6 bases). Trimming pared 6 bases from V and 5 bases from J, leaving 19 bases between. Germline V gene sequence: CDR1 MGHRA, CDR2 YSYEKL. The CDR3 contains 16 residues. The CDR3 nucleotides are TGCGCCAGCAGTAACGATTTGGGGGCCCGGACCGGGGAGCTGTTTTTT. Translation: CASSNDLGARTGELFF.

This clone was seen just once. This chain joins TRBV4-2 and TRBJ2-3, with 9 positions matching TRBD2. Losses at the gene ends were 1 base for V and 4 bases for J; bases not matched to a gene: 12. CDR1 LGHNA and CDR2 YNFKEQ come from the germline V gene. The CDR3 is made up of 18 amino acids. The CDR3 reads CASSQAPRAGGLPDTQYF. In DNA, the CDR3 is TGTGCCAGCAGCCAAGCCCCAAGGGCGGGAGGGCTTCCAGATACGCAGTATTTT.

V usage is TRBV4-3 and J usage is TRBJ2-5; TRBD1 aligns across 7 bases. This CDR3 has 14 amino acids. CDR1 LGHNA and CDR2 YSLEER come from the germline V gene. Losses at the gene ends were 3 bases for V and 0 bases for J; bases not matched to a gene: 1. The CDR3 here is CASSQGQNQETQYF. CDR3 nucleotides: TGCGCCAGCAGCCAGGGACAGAACCAAGAGACCCAGTACTTC.

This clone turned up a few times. CDR3 bases: TGTGCCAGCAGCTCAAGGGGAGCGGGGGTTAGCTCCTACAATGAGCAGTTCTTC. Translation: CASSSRGAGVSSYNEQFF. V is TRBV13 and J is TRBJ2-1, with TRBD2 identical over 8 bases. The CDR3 is 18 amino acids. The V gene's germline CDR1 is PRHDT and CDR2 FYEKMQ (reference sequence). Trimming removed 4 bases from V and 0 bases from J; junction bases left unmatched: 11.